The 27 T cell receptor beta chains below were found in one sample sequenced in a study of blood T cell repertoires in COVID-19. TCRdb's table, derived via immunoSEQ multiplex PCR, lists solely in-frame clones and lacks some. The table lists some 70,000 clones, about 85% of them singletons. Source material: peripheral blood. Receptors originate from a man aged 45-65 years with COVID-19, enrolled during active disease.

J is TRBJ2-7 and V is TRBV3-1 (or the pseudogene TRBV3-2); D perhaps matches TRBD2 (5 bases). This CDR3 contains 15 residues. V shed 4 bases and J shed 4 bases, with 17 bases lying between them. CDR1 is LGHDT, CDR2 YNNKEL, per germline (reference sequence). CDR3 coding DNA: TGTGCCAGCAGCCGATCCCGCGGGTACGGATACGAGCAGTACTTC. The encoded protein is CASSRSRGYGYEQYF.

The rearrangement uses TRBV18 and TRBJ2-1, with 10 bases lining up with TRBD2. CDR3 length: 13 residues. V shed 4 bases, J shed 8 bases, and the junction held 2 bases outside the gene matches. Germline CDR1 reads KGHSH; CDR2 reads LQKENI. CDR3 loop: CASSRGTSDEQFF. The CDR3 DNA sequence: TGTGCCAGCTCACGCGGGACTAGCGATGAGCAGTTCTTC.

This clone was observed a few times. In DNA form, the CDR3 reads TGTGCCAGCAGCTGGACAGGGGGCCAGTATGGCTACACCTTC. It is translated as CASSWTGGQYGYTF. The V and J genes are TRBV27 and TRBJ1-2; the match to TRBD1 covers 11 bases. The CDR3 sequence is 14 residues long. J lost 5 bases, V lost 6 bases, and 5 bases had no gene match. Germline V lookup: CDR1 MNHEY, CDR2 SMNVEV (reference sequence).

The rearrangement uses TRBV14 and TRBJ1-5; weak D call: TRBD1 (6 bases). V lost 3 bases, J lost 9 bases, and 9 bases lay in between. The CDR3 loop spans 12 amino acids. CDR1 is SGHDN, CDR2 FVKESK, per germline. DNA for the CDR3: TGTGCCAGCAGCCAGACCAGGGGGCCCCAGCATTTT. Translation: CASSQTRGPQHF.

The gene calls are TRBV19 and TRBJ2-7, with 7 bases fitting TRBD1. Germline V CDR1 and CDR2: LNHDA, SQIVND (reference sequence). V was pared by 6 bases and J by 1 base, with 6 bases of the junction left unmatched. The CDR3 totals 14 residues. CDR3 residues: CASSTDRASYEQYF. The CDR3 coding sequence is TGTGCCAGTAGCACAGACAGGGCATCCTACGAGCAGTACTTC.

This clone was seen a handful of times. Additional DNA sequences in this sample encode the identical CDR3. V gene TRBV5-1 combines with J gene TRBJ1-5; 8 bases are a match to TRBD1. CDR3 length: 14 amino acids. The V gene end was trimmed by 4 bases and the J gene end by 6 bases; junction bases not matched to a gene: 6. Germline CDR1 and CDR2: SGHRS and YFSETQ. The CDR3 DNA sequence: TGCGCCAGCAGCCCCGGACAGGGCGGTCAGCCCCAGCATTTT. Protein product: CASSPGQGGQPQHF.

CDR3 DNA: TGTGCCAGTAGCAAGCGGGGTGGGGCGGAGACCCAGTACTTC. Its translation is CASSKRGGAETQYF. The rearrangement links TRBV19 to TRBJ2-5, with 7 bases matching TRBD2. After removal of 6 bases from V and 5 bases from J, the junction contained 9 bases not matched to a gene. This CDR3 has 14 residues. In germline, CDR1 is LNHDA, CDR2 SQIVND (reference sequence).

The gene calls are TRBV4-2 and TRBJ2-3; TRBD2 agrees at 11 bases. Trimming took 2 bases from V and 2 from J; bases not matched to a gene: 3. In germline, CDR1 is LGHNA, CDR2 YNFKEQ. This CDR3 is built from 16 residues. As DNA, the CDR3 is TGTGCCAGCAGCCAACTAGCGGGAGGATCCACAGATACGCAGTATTTT. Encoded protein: CASSQLAGGSTDTQYF.

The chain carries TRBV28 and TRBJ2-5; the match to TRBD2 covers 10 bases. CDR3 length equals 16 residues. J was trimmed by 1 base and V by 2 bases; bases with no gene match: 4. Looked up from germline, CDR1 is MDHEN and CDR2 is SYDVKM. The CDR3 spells CASSLIGLAVQETQYF. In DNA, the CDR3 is TGTGCCAGCAGTTTAATCGGACTAGCGGTCCAAGAGACCCAGTACTTC.

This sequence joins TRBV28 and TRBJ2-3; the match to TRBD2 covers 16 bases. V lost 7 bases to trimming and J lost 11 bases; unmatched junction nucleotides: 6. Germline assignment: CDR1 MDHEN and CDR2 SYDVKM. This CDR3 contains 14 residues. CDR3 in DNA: TGTGCCAGCACCACTGGGACTAGCGGGAGGGAGCAGTATTTT. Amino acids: CASTTGTSGREQYF.

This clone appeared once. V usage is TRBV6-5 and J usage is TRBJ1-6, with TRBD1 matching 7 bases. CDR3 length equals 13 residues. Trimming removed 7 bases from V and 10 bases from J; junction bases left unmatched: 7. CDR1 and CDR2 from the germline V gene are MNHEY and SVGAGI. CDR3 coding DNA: TGTGCCAGCAAAGACAGGGAGTTCTCACCCCTCCACTTT. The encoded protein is CASKDREFSPLHF.

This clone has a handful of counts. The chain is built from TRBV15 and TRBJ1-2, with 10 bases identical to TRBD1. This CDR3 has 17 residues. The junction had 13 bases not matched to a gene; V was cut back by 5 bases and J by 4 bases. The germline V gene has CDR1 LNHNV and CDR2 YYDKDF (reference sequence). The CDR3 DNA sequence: TGTGCCACCAGCGGCTCCCCGACAGGGGGCGCGGGCTATGGCTACACCTTC. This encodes CATSGSPTGGAGYGYTF. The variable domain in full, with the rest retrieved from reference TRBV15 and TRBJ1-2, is DAMVIQNPRYQVTQFGKPVTLSCSQTLNHNVMYWYQQKSSQAPKLLFHYYDKDFNNEADTPDNFQSRRPNTSFCFLDIRSPGLGDTAMYLCATSGSPTGGAGYGYTFGSGTRLTVV.

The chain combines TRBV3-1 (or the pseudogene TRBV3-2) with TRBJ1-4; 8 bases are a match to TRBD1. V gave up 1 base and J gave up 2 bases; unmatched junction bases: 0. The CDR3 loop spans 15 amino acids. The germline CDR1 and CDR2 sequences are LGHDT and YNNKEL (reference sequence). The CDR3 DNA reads TGTGCCAGCAGCCAAGCAGGGGGCACTAATGAAAAACTGTTTTTT. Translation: CASSQAGGTNEKLFF.

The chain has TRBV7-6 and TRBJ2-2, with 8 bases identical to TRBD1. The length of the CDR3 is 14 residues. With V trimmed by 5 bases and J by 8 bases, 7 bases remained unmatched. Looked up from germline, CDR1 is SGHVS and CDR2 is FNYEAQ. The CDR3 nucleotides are TGTGCCAGCAGCAGCCGGACAGGGACTGGGGAGCTGTTTTTT. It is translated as CASSSRTGTGELFF. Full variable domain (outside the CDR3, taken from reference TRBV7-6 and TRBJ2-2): GAGVSQSPRYKVTKRGQDVALRCDPISGHVSLYWYRQALGQGPEFLTYFNYEAQQDKSGLPNDRFSAERPEGSISTLTIQRTEQRDSAMYRCASSSRTGTGELFFGEGSRLTVL.

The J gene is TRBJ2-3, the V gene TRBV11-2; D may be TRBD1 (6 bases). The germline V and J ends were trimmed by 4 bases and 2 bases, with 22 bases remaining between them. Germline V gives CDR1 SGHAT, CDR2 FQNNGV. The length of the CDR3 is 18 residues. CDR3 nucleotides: TGTGCCAGCAGCTCCGCTCCGCAGGGGCCGGTAATCACAGATACGCAGTATTTT. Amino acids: CASSSAPQGPVITDTQYF.

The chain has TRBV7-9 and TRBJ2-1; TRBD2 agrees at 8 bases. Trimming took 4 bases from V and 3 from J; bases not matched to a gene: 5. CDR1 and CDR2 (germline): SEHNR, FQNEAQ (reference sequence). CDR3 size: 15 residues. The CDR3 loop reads CASSSYSGSYNEQFF. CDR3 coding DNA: TGTGCCAGCAGCTCCTACAGCGGGAGCTACAATGAGCAGTTCTTC.

CDR3 sequence (DNA): TGTGCCAGCAGCTTGTCAGGGGTAACCTACGAGCAGTACTTC. It specifies CASSLSGVTYEQYF. This chain uses TRBV5-5 with TRBJ2-7; the D gene is possibly TRBD1 (6 bases). With 1 base removed from V and 2 bases from J, the gap between germline ends came to 10 bases. Germline CDR1 reads SGHKS; CDR2 reads YYEKEE (reference sequence). This CDR3 contains 14 residues.

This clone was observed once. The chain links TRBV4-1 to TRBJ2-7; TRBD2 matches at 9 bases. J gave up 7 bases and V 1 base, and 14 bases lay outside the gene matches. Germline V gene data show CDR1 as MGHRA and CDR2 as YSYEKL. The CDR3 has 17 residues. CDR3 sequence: CASSQGGSGGYVTEQYF. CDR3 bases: TGCGCCAGCAGCCAAGGGGGTAGCGGGGGCTACGTAACTGAGCAGTACTTC.

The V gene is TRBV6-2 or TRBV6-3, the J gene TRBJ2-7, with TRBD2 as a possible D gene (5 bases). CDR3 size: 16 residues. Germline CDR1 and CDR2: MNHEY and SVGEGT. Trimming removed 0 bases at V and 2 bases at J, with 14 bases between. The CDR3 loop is CASSYSIGGGTYEQYF. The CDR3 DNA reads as TGTGCCAGCAGTTACTCGATCGGAGGCGGTACCTACGAGCAGTACTTC.

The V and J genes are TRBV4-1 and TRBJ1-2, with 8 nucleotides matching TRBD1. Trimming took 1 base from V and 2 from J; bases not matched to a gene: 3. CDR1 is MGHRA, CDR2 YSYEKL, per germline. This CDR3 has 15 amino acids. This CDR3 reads CASSQATGDNYGYTF. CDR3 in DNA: TGCGCCAGCAGCCAAGCGACAGGGGACAACTATGGCTACACCTTC.

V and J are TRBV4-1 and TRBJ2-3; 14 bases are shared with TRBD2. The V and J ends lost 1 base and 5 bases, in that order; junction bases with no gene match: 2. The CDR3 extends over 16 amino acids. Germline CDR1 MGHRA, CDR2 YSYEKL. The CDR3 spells CASSQGLAGGQDTQYF. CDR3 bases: TGCGCCAGCAGCCAAGGACTAGCGGGAGGGCAAGATACGCAGTATTTT.

The CDR3 spells CASSYSGGGGNEQFF. The CDR3, as DNA: TGTGCCAGCAGTTACTCAGGGGGGGGTGGAAATGAGCAGTTCTTC. The V and J genes are TRBV6-6 and TRBJ2-1; tentatively, D is TRBD2 (7 bases). The length of the CDR3 is 15 residues. V lost 0 bases to trimming and J lost 7 bases, with 13 bases between them. The germline gives CDR1 MNHNY, CDR2 SVGAGI (reference sequence).

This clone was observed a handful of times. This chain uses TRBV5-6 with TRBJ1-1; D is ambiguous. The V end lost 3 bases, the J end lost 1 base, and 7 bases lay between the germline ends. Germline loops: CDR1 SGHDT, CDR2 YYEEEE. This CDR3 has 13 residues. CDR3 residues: CASSYRGNTEAFF. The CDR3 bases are TGTGCCAGCAGCTACCGGGGGAACACTGAAGCTTTCTTT.

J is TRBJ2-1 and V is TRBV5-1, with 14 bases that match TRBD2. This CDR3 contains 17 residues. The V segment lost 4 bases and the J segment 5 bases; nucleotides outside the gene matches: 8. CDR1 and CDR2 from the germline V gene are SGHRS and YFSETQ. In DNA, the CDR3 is TGCGCCAGCAGCATTCGGACTAGCGGGAGGACTGACAATGAGCAGTTCTTC. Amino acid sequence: CASSIRTSGRTDNEQFF.

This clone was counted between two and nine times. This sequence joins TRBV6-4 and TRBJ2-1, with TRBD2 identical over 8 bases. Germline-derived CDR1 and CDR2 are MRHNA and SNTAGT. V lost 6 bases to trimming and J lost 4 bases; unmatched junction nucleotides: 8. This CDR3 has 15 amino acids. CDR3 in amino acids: CASSKLADAYNEQFF. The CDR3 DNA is TGTGCCAGCAGCAAACTAGCGGACGCATACAATGAGCAGTTCTTC.

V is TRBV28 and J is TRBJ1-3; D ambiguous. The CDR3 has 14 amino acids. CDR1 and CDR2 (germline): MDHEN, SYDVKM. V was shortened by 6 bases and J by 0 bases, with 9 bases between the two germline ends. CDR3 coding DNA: TGTGCCAGCAGCCTAGGCGTCTCTGGAAACACCATATATTTT. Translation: CASSLGVSGNTIYF.

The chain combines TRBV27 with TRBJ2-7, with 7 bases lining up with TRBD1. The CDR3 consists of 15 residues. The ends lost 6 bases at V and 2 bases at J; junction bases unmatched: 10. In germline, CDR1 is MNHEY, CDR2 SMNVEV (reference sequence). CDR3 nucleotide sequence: TGTGCCAGCAGGACCCGGGACAGACACCCCTACGAGCAGTACTTC. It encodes CASRTRDRHPYEQYF.